This entry lists 32 T cell receptor beta chains sequenced from one sample in a study of CD8 T cells in Susac syndrome. When the RNA was reverse transcribed, random hexamers were used with an input of about 0.45 to 1 ug. TCRdb itself ran the immunoSEQ multiplex PCR reads through MiXCR, one entry per CDR3 protein. The sample has some 300,000 distinct CDR3 sequences, 75% to 85% seen once. Sample: CD8+ T cells from PBMCs. The receptors originated from a human donor with multiple sclerosis.

The genes are TRBV13 and TRBJ2-5, with a weak D call TRBD1 (5 bases). Germline V lookup: CDR1 PRHDT, CDR2 FYEKMQ (reference sequence). This CDR3 region has 17 residues. The V end was cut by 5 bases, the J end by 2 bases, with 21 bases between. The CDR3 loop reads CASSPPFGRAEQETQYF. Here the CDR3 DNA reads TGTGCCAGCAGCCCCCCTTTCGGCAGGGCGGAACAAGAGACCCAGTACTTC.

The CDR3 region is CASSPYPGNHEQFF. The CDR3 bases are TGTGCCAGCAGTCCCTACCCGGGGAACCATGAGCAGTTCTTC. V is TRBV27 and J is TRBJ2-1; D is perhaps TRBD2 (5 bases). The CDR3 sequence is 14 residues long. The germline gives CDR1 MNHEY, CDR2 SMNVEV (reference sequence). Trimming took off 5 bases at V and 8 bases at J, with 16 bases between the two ends.

The gene calls are TRBV5-6 and TRBJ1-2; D perhaps matches TRBD1 (5 bases). The CDR3 runs 14 residues. Germline-derived CDR1 and CDR2 are SGHDT and YYEEEE. V lost 3 bases, J lost 8 bases, and 17 bases lay in between. The CDR3 coding sequence is TGTGCCAGCAGCTGGGACCCAGGGTCTGAGGGCTACACCTTC. It encodes CASSWDPGSEGYTF.

The V call is TRBV28, the J call TRBJ2-7, with D possibly TRBD2 on 5 matching bases. The CDR3 length is 14 residues. Trimming shortened V by 3 bases and J by 7 bases, and 16 bases separated the two germline ends. Germline CDR1 MDHEN, CDR2 SYDVKM. CDR3 region: CASSFDGKRGEQYF. CDR3 in DNA: TGTGCCAGCAGTTTCGACGGGAAACGGGGTGAGCAGTACTTC.

V usage is TRBV27 and J usage is TRBJ2-7; D is ambiguous. Per germline, CDR1 MNHEY and CDR2 SMNVEV (reference sequence). V was shortened by 8 bases and J by 4 bases, with 12 bases between the two germline ends. The CDR3 is 12 amino acids. The CDR3 nucleotides read TGTGCCAGCGGCAGTTGGGGTTACGAGCAGTACTTC. This gives the protein CASGSWGYEQYF.

The chain employs TRBV4-1 and TRBJ2-1; D may be TRBD2 (6 bases). Germline lookup yields CDR1 MGHRA and CDR2 YSYEKL. This CDR3 has 12 amino acids. V dropped 1 base and J dropped 9 bases, with 7 bases sitting between them. The CDR3 region has the DNA TGCGCCAGCAGCCAAGGGCGGGGTGAGCAGTTCTTC. Its translation is CASSQGRGEQFF.

J is TRBJ2-6 and V is TRBV19, with unresolved D. Trimming shortened V by 5 bases and J by 0 bases, and 8 bases separated the two germline ends. CDR3 length: 15 amino acids. Germline-derived CDR1 and CDR2 are LNHDA and SQIVND (reference sequence). CDR3 bases: TGTGCCAGTAGTGATTGGTCCTCTGGGGCCAACGTCCTGACTTTC. Protein: CASSDWSSGANVLTF.

Concerning this clonotype itself: An end of the junction differs from the germline gene, which may be a read error. The chain couples TRBV7-7 to TRBJ2-1; TRBD1 matches at 10 bases. Per germline, CDR1 SSHAT and CDR2 FNYEAQ (reference sequence). This CDR3 contains 15 residues. CDR3 nucleotides: TGTGCTAGCAGCTTGGGGACAGGGGCCGGGCATGAGCAGTTCTTC. Its protein product is CASSLGTGAGHEQFF.

The chain joins TRBV29-1 to TRBJ2-7; 9 bases align to TRBD1. The CDR3 loop spans 13 amino acids. Germline V lookup: CDR1 SQVTM, CDR2 ANQGSEA. The junction had 6 bases not matched to a gene; V was cut back by 6 bases and J by 3 bases. The CDR3 here is CSVVRDRDYEQYF. The DNA of the CDR3 is TGCAGCGTGGTCCGGGACAGGGACTACGAGCAGTACTTC.

This rearrangement joins TRBV19 to TRBJ1-5; no firm D call. This CDR3 contains 12 residues. Trimming left V 6 bases short and J 3 bases short, with 6 bases between. Germline values: CDR1 LNHDA, CDR2 SQIVND (reference sequence). CDR3 loop: CASRLNNQPQHF. CDR3 DNA sequence: TGTGCCAGTAGGCTAAACAATCAGCCCCAGCATTTT.

The chain uses TRBV7-9 and TRBJ1-6, with D unresolved. The CDR3 extends over 12 amino acids. The germline V gene encodes CDR1 SEHNR and CDR2 FQNEAQ (reference sequence). Trimming took 6 bases from V and 10 from J, leaving 10 bases between them. CDR3 sequence: CASSAQLSPLHF. The CDR3 coding sequence is TGTGCCAGCAGTGCGCAGCTCTCACCCCTCCACTTT.

The V and J genes are TRBV4-3 and TRBJ1-3; D gene unclear. Germline CDR1 LGHNA, CDR2 YSLEER. The CDR3 has 16 residues. Trimming pared 0 bases from V and 0 bases from J, leaving 9 bases between. CDR3 nucleotide sequence: TGCGCCAGCAGCCAAGATCAGGTTCCCTCTGGAAACACCATATATTTT. Translated: CASSQDQVPSGNTIYF.

The J gene is TRBJ2-5, the V gene TRBV7-8, with D possibly matching TRBD1 (5 bases). CDR1 is SGHVS and CDR2 is FQNEAQ in the germline V gene. The V end lost 4 bases, the J end lost 0 bases, and 15 bases lay between the germline ends. The CDR3 is 16 amino acids. CDR3 nucleotide sequence: TGTGCCAGCAGCTCATTGATGCAGGGTTACCAAGAGACCCAGTACTTC. Protein: CASSSLMQGYQETQYF.

This chain joins TRBV19 and TRBJ2-2; 7 bases are a match to TRBD1. The ends lost 7 bases at V and 1 base at J; junction bases unmatched: 3. CDR3 length: 14 residues. Germline assignment: CDR1 LNHDA and CDR2 SQIVND (reference sequence). The CDR3 DNA sequence: TGTGCCAGTACCGACAGGGAGAACACCGGGGAGCTGTTTTTT. It is translated as CASTDRENTGELFF.

The chain employs TRBV20-1 and TRBJ1-1; D unclear. Trimming pared 5 bases from V and 0 bases from J, leaving 13 bases between. CDR3 length: 14 amino acids. Germline V gene lookup returns CDR1 DFQATT and CDR2 SNEGSKA (reference sequence). CDR3 region: CSALSLRLNTEAFF. CDR3 nucleotide sequence: TGCAGTGCTCTTTCCCTGAGGCTGAACACTGAAGCTTTCTTT.

The chain recombines TRBV2 with TRBJ2-7, with a weak D call TRBD2 (7 bases). This CDR3 comprises 14 residues. The V end was cut by 9 bases, the J end by 1 base, with 16 bases between. Per germline, CDR1 SNHLY and CDR2 FYNNEI. CDR3 DNA: TGTGCCAGTTGGAGGCGGGGGCAATCCTACGAGCAGTACTTC. Residues: CASWRRGQSYEQYF. The whole variable domain, remainder taken from reference TRBV2 and TRBJ2-7, is EPEVTQTPSHQVTQMGQEVILRCVPISNHLYFYWYRQILGQKVEFLVSFYNNEISEKSEIFDDQFSVERPDGSNFTLKIRSTKLEDSAMYFCASWRRGQSYEQYFGPGTRLTVT.

The CDR3 coding sequence is TGTGCCAGCAGTACCGGGACGGAACTAGCGGGCCTGAGCGGGACGAAGGCGTCCTACAATGAGCAGTTCTTC. Protein sequence: CASSTGTELAGLSGTKASYNEQFF. The chain links TRBV6-2 or TRBV6-3 to TRBJ2-1; TRBD2 aligns across 9 bases. With 5 bases clipped from V and 1 base from J, the junction kept 30 bases outside the gene matches. Germline lookup yields CDR1 MNHEY and CDR2 SVGEGT. This CDR3 is built from 24 residues.

This clonotype was detected only a few times. The V and J genes are TRBV27 and TRBJ2-7, with a weak D call TRBD1 (5 bases). V lost 6 bases to trimming and J lost 5 bases, with 14 bases between them. Germline assignment: CDR1 MNHEY and CDR2 SMNVEV (reference sequence). This CDR3 comprises 13 residues. CDR3 sequence: CASSSLGQNEQYF. The CDR3 DNA is TGTGCCAGCAGCTCCCTGGGGCAAAACGAGCAGTACTTC.

The rearrangement links TRBV6-6 to TRBJ2-1; 8 nucleotides align to TRBD2. The V gene end was trimmed by 5 bases and the J gene end by 4 bases; junction bases not matched to a gene: 7. Germline loops: CDR1 MNHNY, CDR2 SVGAGI (reference sequence). CDR3 length equals 15 residues. The CDR3 DNA reads TGTGCCAGCAGTCACTTCGTAGCGGGGTACAATGAGCAGTTCTTC. Translated: CASSHFVAGYNEQFF.

The CDR3 nucleotides read TGTGCCAGTGAGGGGACAGGGTACAATGAGCAGTTCTTC. Residues: CASEGTGYNEQFF. The chain has TRBV19 and TRBJ2-1, with 9 bases aligning to TRBD1. The CDR3 consists of 13 residues. Germline lookup yields CDR1 LNHDA and CDR2 SQIVND (reference sequence). Losses at the gene ends were 8 bases for V and 4 bases for J; bases not matched to a gene: 3. Full variable domain (outside the CDR3, taken from reference TRBV19 and TRBJ2-1): DGGITQSPKYLFRKEGQNVTLSCEQNLNHDAMYWYRQDPGQGLRLIYYSQIVNDFQKGDIAEGYSVSREKKESFPLTVTSAQKNPTAFYLCASEGTGYNEQFFGPGTRLTVL.

Here the CDR3 DNA reads TGTGCCAGCAGTTTTACAACACAGGTGGACGAGCAGTTCTTC. This translates into CASSFTTQVDEQFF. The gene calls are TRBV27 and TRBJ2-1; TRBD1 is a possible D gene (5 bases). CDR3 length equals 14 residues. Germline V gene data show CDR1 as MNHEY and CDR2 as SMNVEV (reference sequence). V was shortened by 3 bases and J by 10 bases, with 16 bases between the two germline ends.

The chain combines TRBV4-3 with TRBJ1-5, with D unresolved. Germline V gene lookup returns CDR1 LGHNA and CDR2 YSLEER. V was pared by 0 bases and J by 11 bases, with 20 bases between. This CDR3 is built from 16 residues. DNA of the CDR3: TGCGCCAGCAGCCAAGATCGTGGCAGGCCTTATGGGGCCCAGCATTTT. It yields the protein CASSQDRGRPYGAQHF.

This clonotype showed up just a few times. The chain has TRBV6-2 or TRBV6-3 and TRBJ2-7, with D hard to call. CDR1 and CDR2 from the germline V gene are MNHEY and SVGEGT. The CDR3 is 16 amino acids. The V and J ends lost 0 bases and 5 bases respectively, with 17 bases between them. CDR3 region: CASSYSIVRPVHEQYF. The CDR3 nucleotides are TGTGCCAGCAGTTACTCGATAGTCCGGCCTGTCCACGAGCAGTACTTC.

The rearrangement links TRBV28 to TRBJ2-1, with D hard to call. Germline V gene sequence: CDR1 MDHEN, CDR2 SYDVKM. This CDR3 spans 15 amino acids. Trimming left V 3 bases short and J 8 bases short, with 17 bases between. The DNA for the CDR3 is TGTGCCAGCAGTTTTAACAGACCGCCCTGGGATGAGCAGTTCTTC. Translation: CASSFNRPPWDEQFF.

In its sample, this clonotype was seen a few times. The V and J genes are TRBV6-2 or TRBV6-3 and TRBJ2-7; 9 nucleotides match TRBD2. The CDR3 spans 15 residues. V was pared by 4 bases and J by 4 bases, with 8 bases of the junction left unmatched. Per the germline V gene, CDR1 is MNHEY and CDR2 is SVGEGT. CDR3 residues: CASSSPGLAGYEQYF. CDR3 bases: TGTGCCAGCAGTTCCCCGGGACTAGCAGGTTACGAGCAGTACTTC.

For the CDR3, the DNA is TGTGCCAGCAGTGAAAGGAGGAGGGGGTACAATGAGCAGTTCTTC. Its protein product is CASSERRRGYNEQFF. The chain carries TRBV2 and TRBJ2-1, with D perhaps matching TRBD1 or TRBD2 (6 bases each). CDR1 SNHLY and CDR2 FYNNEI come from the germline V gene. The CDR3 is made up of 15 amino acids. Trimming removed 2 bases from V and 4 bases from J, with 12 bases in between.

The chain employs TRBV6-1 and TRBJ2-7, with 8 bases lining up with TRBD2. The CDR3 length is 13 residues. Germline values: CDR1 MNHNS, CDR2 SASEGT. The trim removed 6 bases at V and 4 bases at J, leaving 5 bases unmatched. The CDR3 DNA is TGTGCCAGCAGGATCGGGGGGGGATACGAGCAGTACTTC. Amino acids: CASRIGGGYEQYF.

The rearrangement links TRBV27 to TRBJ2-7, with 8 bases matching TRBD2. CDR3 size: 15 residues. Per germline, CDR1 MNHEY and CDR2 SMNVEV (reference sequence). V lost 3 bases to trimming and J lost 2 bases; unmatched junction nucleotides: 6. The CDR3 nucleotides are TGTGCCAGCAGTTTTGGGGCGGGAGGTGCCTACGAGCAGTACTTC. The encoded protein is CASSFGAGGAYEQYF.

The chain employs TRBV7-9 and TRBJ1-1; 7 bases agree with TRBD1. Germline lookup yields CDR1 SEHNR and CDR2 FQNEAQ (reference sequence). Trimming took 4 bases from V and 1 from J; bases not matched to a gene: 12. The CDR3 has 17 residues. CDR3 nucleotides: TGTGCCAGCAGCTCCAGCAAGGGGGGACAGCCGAACACTGAAGCTTTCTTT. It translates to CASSSSKGGQPNTEAFF.

CDR3 in amino acids: CASSLGISLWQYF. DNA for the CDR3: TGTGCCAGCAGTTTAGGAATTTCACTATGGCAGTACTTC. The chain links TRBV28 to TRBJ2-7; D gene uncertain. V lost 2 bases, J lost 9 bases, and 14 bases lay in between. CDR1 MDHEN and CDR2 SYDVKM come from the germline V gene. CDR3 length: 13 amino acids.

The chain combines TRBV15 with TRBJ2-1, with a tentative D call TRBD2 (6 bases). Germline V CDR1 and CDR2: LNHNV, YYDKDF (reference sequence). This CDR3 is 14 amino acids long. Trimming pared 8 bases from V and 7 bases from J, leaving 18 bases between. This chain's CDR3 is CATSTGVLSNEQFF. The CDR3, as DNA: TGTGCCACCTCAACGGGAGTACTTTCTAATGAGCAGTTCTTC.

The chain has TRBV9 and TRBJ2-1; 14 bases match TRBD2. V was pared by 6 bases and J by 12 bases, with 8 bases of the junction left unmatched. This CDR3 is 14 amino acids long. Germline V lookup: CDR1 SGDLS, CDR2 YYNGEE. CDR3 protein: CASTPGLAGAGQFF. DNA of the CDR3: TGTGCCAGCACCCCGGGACTAGCGGGAGCAGGGCAGTTCTTC.